This section outlines one T cell receptor (beta chain) sequence together with its context. Its target is unknown. Sorted populations were all over 98% pure. Trimming removed 2 bases from V and 7 bases from J; junction bases left unmatched: 2. CDR1 and CDR2 (germline): MNHEY, SVGAGI. This CDR3 region has 13 residues. This sample is drawn from a study of beta chain features in type 1 diabetes. Study overall: The examined sorted cells totaled under 120 million across samples.

General study points: Researchers report that Type 1 diabetes patients had moderately but significantly shorter TCRB CDR3s across all four CD4+ subsets.

The whole isolated RNA underwent reverse transcription, so sequencing captured expressed TCRB transcripts. Profiling relied on immunoSEQ multiplex PCR, and the TCRdb table lists in-frame clones only, not all of them. The table records a few hundred thousand clones, around 13% of them present only once. The TCR originated in a woman aged 18-29 years with type 1 diabetes. Material: naive CD4+ T cells from blood. The rearrangement links TRBV6-5 to TRBJ2-1, with 7 bases aligning to TRBD1. This chain's CDR3 is CASSYTGENEQFF. DNA for the CDR3: TGTGCCAGCAGTTACACAGGGGAAAATGAGCAGTTCTTC.